The present entry profiles one T cell receptor beta chain with its context. The data derive from a study of beta chain features in type 1 diabetes. Expressed TCRB transcripts were sequenced because the isolated RNA had all been reverse transcribed beforehand. Sequenced naive, central memory and regulatory T cell samples produced an average of about 3.57 million reads. The assay was immunoSEQ multiplex PCR, and TCRdb's table has in-frame clones only and misses some. The data contain 330,000 or so clones, 14% of them singletons. The receptor was derived from a man in his thirties or forties in good health. Sequenced material: central memory CD4+ T cells from blood.

The CDR3 bases are TGCGCCAGCAGCCAAAATAGGGGGACCAAAAACATTCAGTACTTC. Protein sequence: CASSQNRGTKNIQYF. The genes are TRBV4-3 and TRBJ2-4; weak D call: TRBD1 (6 bases). CDR1 and CDR2 (germline): LGHNA, YSLEER. The CDR3 runs 15 residues. V was shortened by 2 bases and J by 2 bases, with 10 bases between the two germline ends.